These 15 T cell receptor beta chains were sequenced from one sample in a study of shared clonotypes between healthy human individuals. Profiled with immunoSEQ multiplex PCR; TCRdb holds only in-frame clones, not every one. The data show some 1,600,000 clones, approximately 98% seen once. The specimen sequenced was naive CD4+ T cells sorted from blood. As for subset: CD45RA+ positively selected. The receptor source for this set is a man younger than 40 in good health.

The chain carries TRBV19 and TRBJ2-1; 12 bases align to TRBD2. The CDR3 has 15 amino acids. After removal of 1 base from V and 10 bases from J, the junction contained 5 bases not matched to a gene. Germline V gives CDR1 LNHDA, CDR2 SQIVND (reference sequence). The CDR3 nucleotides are TGTGCCAGTAGTATAGCACTAGCGGGAGGTATAGAGCAGTTCTTC. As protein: CASSIALAGGIEQFF.

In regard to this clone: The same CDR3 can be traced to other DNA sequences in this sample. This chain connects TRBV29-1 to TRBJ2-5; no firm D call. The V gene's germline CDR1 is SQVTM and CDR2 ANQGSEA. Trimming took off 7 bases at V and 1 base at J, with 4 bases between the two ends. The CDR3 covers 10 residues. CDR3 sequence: CSAGQETQYF. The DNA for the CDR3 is TGCAGCGCCGGCCAAGAGACCCAGTACTTC.

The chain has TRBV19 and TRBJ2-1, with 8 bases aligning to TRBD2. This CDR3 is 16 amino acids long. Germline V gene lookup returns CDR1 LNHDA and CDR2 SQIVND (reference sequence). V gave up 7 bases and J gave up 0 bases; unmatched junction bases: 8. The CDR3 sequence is CASTSPGLASYNEQFF. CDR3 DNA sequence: TGTGCCAGTACCTCACCTGGACTAGCCTCCTACAATGAGCAGTTCTTC.

The DNA of the CDR3 is TGTGCCAGCAGCTTTACCCCGGGCGGGCAGAACACCGGGGAGCTGTTTTTT. It yields the protein CASSFTPGGQNTGELFF. This chain uses TRBV9 with TRBJ2-2; possible D gene TRBD2, 5 bases. The CDR3 covers 17 residues. Trimming shortened V by 4 bases and J by 1 base, and 17 bases separated the two germline ends. Germline loops: CDR1 SGDLS, CDR2 YYNGEE.

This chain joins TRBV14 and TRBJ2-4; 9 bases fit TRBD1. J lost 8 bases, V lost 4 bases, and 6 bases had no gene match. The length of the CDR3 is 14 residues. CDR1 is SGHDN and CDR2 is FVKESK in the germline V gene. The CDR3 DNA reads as TGTGCCAGCAGCCTTAGGGACAGGGTGGACATTCAGTACTTC. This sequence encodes CASSLRDRVDIQYF.

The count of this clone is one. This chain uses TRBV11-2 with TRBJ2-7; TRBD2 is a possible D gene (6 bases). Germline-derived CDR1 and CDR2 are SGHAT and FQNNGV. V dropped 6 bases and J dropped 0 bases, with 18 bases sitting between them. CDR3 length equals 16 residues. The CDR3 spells CASRGTGVSRSYEQYF. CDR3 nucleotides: TGTGCCAGCAGGGGGACTGGAGTCTCCCGCTCCTACGAGCAGTACTTC. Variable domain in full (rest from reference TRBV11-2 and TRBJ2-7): EAGVAQSPRYKIIEKRQSVAFWCNPISGHATLYWYQQILGQGPKLLIQFQNNGVVDDSQLPKDRFSAERLKGVDSTLKIQPAKLEDSAVYLCASRGTGVSRSYEQYFGPGTRLTVT.

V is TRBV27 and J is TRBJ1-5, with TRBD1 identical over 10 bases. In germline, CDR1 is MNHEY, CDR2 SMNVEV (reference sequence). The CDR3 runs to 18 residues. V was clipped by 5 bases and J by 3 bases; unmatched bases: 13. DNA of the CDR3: TGTGCCAGCAGTGGTGGACAGGGGGTATGGGATGACAATCAGCCCCAGCATTTT. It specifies CASSGGQGVWDDNQPQHF.

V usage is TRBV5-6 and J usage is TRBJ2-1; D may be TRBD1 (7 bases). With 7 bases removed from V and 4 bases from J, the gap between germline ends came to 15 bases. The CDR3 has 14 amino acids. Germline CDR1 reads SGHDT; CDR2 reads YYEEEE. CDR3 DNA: TGTGCCAGCCACGAGTCAGGGGGGTACAATGAGCAGTTCTTC. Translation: CASHESGGYNEQFF.

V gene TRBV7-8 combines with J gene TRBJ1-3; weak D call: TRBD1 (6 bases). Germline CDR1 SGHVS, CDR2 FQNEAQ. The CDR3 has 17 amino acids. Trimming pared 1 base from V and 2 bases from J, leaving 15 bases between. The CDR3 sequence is CASSLGWGRGAGNTIYF. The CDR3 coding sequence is TGTGCCAGCAGCTTAGGGTGGGGCAGGGGCGCTGGAAACACCATATATTTT.

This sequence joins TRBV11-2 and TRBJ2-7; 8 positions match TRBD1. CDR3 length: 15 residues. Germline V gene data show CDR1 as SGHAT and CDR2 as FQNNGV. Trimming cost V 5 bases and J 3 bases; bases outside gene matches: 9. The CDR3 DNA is TGTGCCAGCAGCCGAAACGGACAGGGCCTCTACGAGCAGTACTTC. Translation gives CASSRNGQGLYEQYF.

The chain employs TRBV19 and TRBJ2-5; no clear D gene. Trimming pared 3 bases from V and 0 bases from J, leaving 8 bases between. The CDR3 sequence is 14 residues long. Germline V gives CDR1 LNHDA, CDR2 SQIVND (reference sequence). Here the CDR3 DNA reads TGTGCCAGTAGTATGGGTTCAAACCAAGAGACCCAGTACTTC. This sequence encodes CASSMGSNQETQYF.

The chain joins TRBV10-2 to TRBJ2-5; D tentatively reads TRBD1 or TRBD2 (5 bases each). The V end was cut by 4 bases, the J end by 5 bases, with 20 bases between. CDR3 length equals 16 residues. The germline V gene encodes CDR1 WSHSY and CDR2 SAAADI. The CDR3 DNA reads TGCGCCAGCAGTGTTGGGACCTTGGTCGGAACGGAGACCCAGTACTTC. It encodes CASSVGTLVGTETQYF.

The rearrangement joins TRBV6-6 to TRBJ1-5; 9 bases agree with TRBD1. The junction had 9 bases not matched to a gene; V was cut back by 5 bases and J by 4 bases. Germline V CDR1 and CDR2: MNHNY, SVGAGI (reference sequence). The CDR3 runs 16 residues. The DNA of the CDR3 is TGTGCCAGCAGTCGTCCCGGGACAGGGCCTAATCAGCCCCAGCATTTT. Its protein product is CASSRPGTGPNQPQHF.

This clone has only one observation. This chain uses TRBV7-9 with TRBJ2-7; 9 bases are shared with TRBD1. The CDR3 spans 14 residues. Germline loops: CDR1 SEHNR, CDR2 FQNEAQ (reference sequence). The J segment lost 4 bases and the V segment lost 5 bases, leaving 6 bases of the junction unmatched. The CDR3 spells CASSTTGGGYEQYF. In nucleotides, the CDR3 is TGTGCCAGCAGCACCACAGGGGGCGGGTACGAGCAGTACTTC.

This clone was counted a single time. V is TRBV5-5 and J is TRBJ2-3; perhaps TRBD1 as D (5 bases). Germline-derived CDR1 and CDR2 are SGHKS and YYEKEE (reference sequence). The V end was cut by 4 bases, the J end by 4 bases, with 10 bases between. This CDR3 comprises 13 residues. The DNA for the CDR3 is TGTGCCAGCAGCCCCAGGGAAGCAGATACGCAGTATTTT. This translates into CASSPREADTQYF.